Following are 29 T cell receptor beta chains from one sample sequenced in a study of PD-1 blockade in classical Hodgkin lymphoma. Every patient relapsed after autologous stem cell transplantation, and brentuximab vedotin exposure varied. Only in-frame clones appear in the TCRdb table, and some are missing; sequencing was by immunoSEQ multiplex PCR. This table holds about 100,000 clones, around 88% found once. The specimen comprised peripheral blood mononuclear cells (PBMCs), sampled before the second cycle of nivolumab. These receptors originate from a human donor with classical Hodgkin lymphoma.

V gene TRBV4-1 combines with J gene TRBJ2-5, with TRBD1 matching over 7 bases. V lost 0 bases and J lost 13; bases outside the gene matches: 11. The CDR3 is 14 residues long. Germline CDR1 MGHRA, CDR2 YSYEKL. This CDR3 is CASSQDTFVTGAYF. The CDR3 DNA reads as TGCGCCAGCAGCCAAGATACGTTTGTTACAGGGGCGTACTTC.

The chain couples TRBV19 to TRBJ2-2, with D perhaps assigned TRBD1 or TRBD2 (6 bases each). The germline CDR1 and CDR2 sequences are LNHDA and SQIVND (reference sequence). With 6 bases removed from V and 6 bases from J, the gap between germline ends came to 14 bases. The CDR3 covers 14 residues. DNA of the CDR3: TGTGCCAGTAGCCGTACGGGGGCACCCGGGGAGCTGTTTTTT. This sequence encodes CASSRTGAPGELFF.

The chain uses TRBV10-3 and TRBJ2-7, with 14 bases fitting TRBD2. CDR1 and CDR2 (germline): ENHRY, SYGVKD. The V and J ends lost 5 bases and 4 bases, in that order; junction bases with no gene match: 7. This CDR3 comprises 16 residues. The CDR3 loop reads CAISPGLAGEKYEQYF. The CDR3 DNA reads TGTGCCATCAGTCCGGGACTAGCGGGGGAAAAATACGAGCAGTACTTC.

The chain employs TRBV6-5 and TRBJ1-1, with 7 nucleotides matching TRBD1. The V gene end was trimmed by 7 bases and the J gene end by 3 bases; junction bases not matched to a gene: 5. Germline V gene data show CDR1 as MNHEY and CDR2 as SVGAGI. The CDR3 extends over 13 amino acids. The CDR3 here is CASTRGQYTEAFF. CDR3 bases: TGTGCCAGCACCAGGGGACAGTACACTGAAGCTTTCTTT.

The CDR3 reads CASSLHSNSPLHF. CDR3 sequence (DNA): TGTGCCAGCAGCCTCCACTCGAATTCACCCCTCCACTTT. The chain employs TRBV6-1 and TRBJ1-6; no reliable D call. Germline V lookup: CDR1 MNHNS, CDR2 SASEGT. This CDR3 contains 13 residues. V lost 6 bases to trimming and J lost 7 bases, with 10 bases between them.

This rearrangement joins TRBV4-3 to TRBJ2-1; 16 bases fit TRBD2. Trimming at V came to 6 bases and at J to 6 bases, leaving 8 bases not matched to a gene. This CDR3 is 17 amino acids long. Germline V lookup: CDR1 LGHNA, CDR2 YSLEER. The CDR3 DNA sequence: TGCGCCAGCAGTCCTGGGACTAGCGGGGGGGCAGTCAATGAGCAGTTCTTC. Its protein is CASSPGTSGGAVNEQFF.

This clone has just one count. The V and J genes are TRBV7-7 and TRBJ2-3, with D possibly being TRBD1 or TRBD2 (6 bases each). Germline V lookup: CDR1 SSHAT, CDR2 FNYEAQ (reference sequence). Trimming took off 5 bases at V and 6 bases at J, with 18 bases between the two ends. The CDR3 contains 15 residues. The CDR3 DNA sequence: TGTGCCAGCAGCCGCTGGGGAGGTAGGGGGGATACGCAGTATTTT. Translation gives CASSRWGGRGDTQYF. Together with reference TRBV7-7 and TRBJ2-3, the CDR3 gives the full variable domain: GAGVSQSPRYKVTKRGQDVTLRCDPISSHATLYWYQQALGQGPEFLTYFNYEAQPDKSGLPSDRFSAERPEGSISTLTIQRTEQRDSAMYRCASSRWGGRGDTQYFGPGTRLTVL.

The genes are TRBV5-1 and TRBJ2-3; no clear D gene. The CDR3 loop spans 12 amino acids. Germline-derived CDR1 and CDR2 are SGHRS and YFSETQ. V dropped 4 bases and J dropped 6 bases, with 9 bases sitting between them. The CDR3 loop is CASSQDWDTQYF. CDR3 DNA: TGCGCCAGCAGCCAGGATTGGGATACGCAGTATTTT.

The chain joins TRBV9 to TRBJ1-1; D perhaps matches TRBD1 (5 bases). V dropped 3 bases and J dropped 3 bases, with 15 bases sitting between them. CDR3 length: 15 residues. The V gene's germline CDR1 is SGDLS and CDR2 YYNGEE. DNA for the CDR3: TGTGCCAGCAGCGCCCTCGGGACGTACGACACTGAAGCTTTCTTT. The encoded protein is CASSALGTYDTEAFF.

The rearrangement joins TRBV30 to TRBJ2-7; weak D call: TRBD1 (5 bases). V lost 3 bases and J 3 bases, leaving 12 bases between the germline ends. This CDR3 has 13 residues. The V gene's germline CDR1 is GTSNPN and CDR2 SVGIG (reference sequence). The CDR3, as DNA: TGTGCCTGGAGGAACAGGTGGGTCTACGAGCAGTACTTC. Translation gives CAWRNRWVYEQYF.

The chain uses TRBV19 and TRBJ1-2; 9 bases are a match to TRBD1. The CDR3 is 16 residues long. Germline CDR1 LNHDA, CDR2 SQIVND (reference sequence). Trimming removed 4 bases from V and 5 bases from J; junction bases left unmatched: 11. The CDR3 sequence is CASSTAPGTGPYGYTF. The CDR3 coding sequence is TGTGCCAGTAGTACCGCACCCGGGACAGGGCCGTATGGCTACACCTTC.

The genes are TRBV4-3 and TRBJ2-7; D may match TRBD1 or TRBD2 (5 bases each). The V end lost 0 bases, the J end lost 3 bases, and 12 bases lay between the germline ends. The CDR3 loop spans 15 amino acids. Germline-derived CDR1 and CDR2 are LGHNA and YSLEER. CDR3 in DNA: TGCGCCAGCAGCCAAGAGTCGGGACCCCGCTACGAGCAGTACTTC. Translating gives CASSQESGPRYEQYF.

The chain joins TRBV7-8 to TRBJ2-5; D ambiguous. The last part of the DNA fits TRBJ2-7 better; the J call may be wrong. The CDR3 extends over 15 amino acids. Germline V gene data show CDR1 as SGHVS and CDR2 as FQNEAQ. As DNA, the CDR3 is TGTGCCAGCAGCTTAGCCAGCTCCTCCGTCTACGAGCAGTACTTC. It encodes CASSLASSSVYEQYF.

This chain uses TRBV19 with TRBJ1-6, with a tentative D call TRBD1 (5 bases). This CDR3 spans 13 amino acids. Trimming took off 7 bases at V and 10 bases at J, with 14 bases between the two ends. CDR1 LNHDA and CDR2 SQIVND come from the germline V gene (reference sequence). The chain's CDR3 is CASIGAHQSPLHF. The DNA for the CDR3 is TGTGCCAGTATAGGGGCCCACCAATCACCCCTCCACTTT.

The V and J genes are TRBV28 and TRBJ2-7, with TRBD1 matching 7 bases. CDR1 and CDR2 (germline): MDHEN, SYDVKM. J was trimmed by 3 bases and V by 5 bases; bases with no gene match: 16. The CDR3 sequence is 17 residues long. The CDR3 loop reads CASSPRYLWTGSYEQYF. Here the CDR3 DNA reads TGTGCCAGCAGTCCTCGTTACCTCTGGACAGGTAGCTACGAGCAGTACTTC.

The chain employs TRBV13 and TRBJ2-3; D perhaps matches TRBD1 (5 bases). CDR1 is PRHDT, CDR2 FYEKMQ, per germline (reference sequence). This CDR3 region has 18 residues. Trimming removed 5 bases at V and 1 base at J, with 22 bases between. CDR3 protein: CASSHAAQGEIGTDTQYF. The CDR3 DNA reads as TGTGCCAGCAGCCATGCGGCGCAGGGTGAGATTGGCACAGATACGCAGTATTTT.

This clone is a singleton in its sample. This rearrangement joins TRBV7-2 to TRBJ1-2, with a possible D match to TRBD1 (5 bases). Germline loops: CDR1 SGHTA, CDR2 FQGNSA. CDR3 length: 15 amino acids. Deletions cut 3 bases from V and 5 bases from J, with 16 bases between. Written as DNA, the CDR3 is TGTGCCAGCAGCTTGGACCGGGACGCAGGTTATGGCTACACCTTC. Translating gives CASSLDRDAGYGYTF.

The chain links TRBV11-2 to TRBJ2-4; tentatively, D is TRBD1 (5 bases). Germline V gene data show CDR1 as SGHAT and CDR2 as FQNNGV. The V end was cut by 4 bases, the J end by 4 bases, with 17 bases between. The CDR3 totals 16 residues. The CDR3 loop is CASSSHDRGLKNIQYF. The CDR3 nucleotides read TGTGCCAGCAGCTCCCACGACAGAGGCCTGAAAAACATTCAGTACTTC.

In DNA form, the CDR3 reads TGTGCCAGCAGCTTGGCACACTTTGTTGGAAACACCATATATTTT. It encodes CASSLAHFVGNTIYF. The chain employs TRBV5-6 and TRBJ1-3, with D hard to call. This CDR3 is 15 amino acids long. Germline-derived CDR1 and CDR2 are SGHDT and YYEEEE. With 0 bases removed from V and 3 bases from J, the gap between germline ends came to 10 bases.

The sample holds one count of this clone. V and J are TRBV7-2 and TRBJ2-7, with a weak D call TRBD1 (5 bases). V was trimmed by 1 base and J by 5 bases, leaving 15 bases between them. This CDR3 comprises 15 residues. The germline V gene encodes CDR1 SGHTA and CDR2 FQGNSA. DNA of the CDR3: TGTGCCAGCAGCTTAGGGACACCCTTCGGAAACGAGCAGTACTTC. It is translated as CASSLGTPFGNEQYF.

This rearrangement joins TRBV7-2 to TRBJ2-1; 11 bases match TRBD2. Germline V gene lookup returns CDR1 SGHTA and CDR2 FQGNSA. Unmatched junction bases numbered 9, after V lost 1 base and J lost 10 bases. The CDR3 loop spans 16 amino acids. Here the CDR3 DNA reads TGTGCCAGCAGCTTAGTAATCTCTAGCGGGGGGTGGGAGCAGTTCTTC. As protein: CASSLVISSGGWEQFF.

Only a few counts were recorded for this clone. The chain is built from TRBV10-3 and TRBJ1-2; D might be TRBD1 (5 bases). CDR1 ENHRY and CDR2 SYGVKD come from the germline V gene. The CDR3 totals 16 residues. Deletions cut 6 bases from V and 0 bases from J, with 17 bases between. The CDR3 here is CAIRGTGNRPNYGYTF. The CDR3 DNA follows: TGTGCCATCAGGGGGACGGGGAACCGTCCTAACTATGGCTACACCTTC.

The V and J genes are TRBV6-5 and TRBJ2-2; D is unresolved. CDR3 length: 16 residues. Germline lookup yields CDR1 MNHEY and CDR2 SVGAGI. Trimming removed 0 bases at V and 4 bases at J, with 12 bases between. CDR3 residues: CASSYSIPLFTGELFF. The CDR3 nucleotides are TGTGCCAGCAGTTACTCGATTCCTCTTTTCACCGGGGAGCTGTTTTTT.

In nucleotides, the CDR3 is TGCGCCAGCAGCCGAGTAACACTAGCGGGGGGCGAGGGCCTGTTTTTT. Amino acid sequence: CASSRVTLAGGEGLFF. The chain employs TRBV5-1 and TRBJ2-2; 12 nucleotides align to TRBD2. The germline V gene encodes CDR1 SGHRS and CDR2 YFSETQ. J lost 14 bases, V lost 4 bases, and 15 bases had no gene match. CDR3 size: 16 residues. Filled out from reference TRBV5-1 and TRBJ2-2, the complete variable domain reads KAGVTQTPRYLIKTRGQQVTLSCSPISGHRSVSWYQQTPGQGLQFLFEYFSETQRNKGNFPGRFSGRQFSNSRSEMNVSTLELGDSALYLCASSRVTLAGGEGLFFGEGSRLTVL.

This sequence joins TRBV4-3 and TRBJ1-1; D gene unclear. Looked up from germline, CDR1 is LGHNA and CDR2 is YSLEER. V shed 1 base and J shed 3 bases, with 9 bases lying between them. The CDR3 is 14 residues long. CDR3 DNA sequence: TGCGCCAGCAGCCAAGGTCGGTGGGACACTGAAGCTTTCTTT. Translation: CASSQGRWDTEAFF.

This chain uses TRBV9 with TRBJ2-5; 11 bases are shared with TRBD1. J gave up 5 bases and V 3 bases, and 9 bases lay outside the gene matches. This CDR3 has 16 residues. From germline, CDR1 is SGDLS and CDR2 YYNGEE. This CDR3 is CASSGWDRGNSETQYF. Written as DNA, the CDR3 is TGTGCCAGCAGCGGGTGGGACAGGGGGAATTCGGAGACCCAGTACTTC.

The chain couples TRBV28 to TRBJ1-5, with 7 bases matching TRBD1. V dropped 4 bases and J dropped 0; count of bases not matched to a gene: 12. The CDR3 consists of 18 residues. The germline V gene encodes CDR1 MDHEN and CDR2 SYDVKM. CDR3 nucleotides: TGTGCCAGCAGTTCAACACAGGGGAGGGCTTATAGCAATCAGCCCCAGCATTTT. It translates to CASSSTQGRAYSNQPQHF. The variable domain in full, with the rest retrieved from reference TRBV28 and TRBJ1-5, is DVKVTQSSRYLVKRTGEKVFLECVQDMDHENMFWYRQDPGLGLRLIYFSYDVKMKEKGDIPEGYSVSREKKERFSLILESASTNQTSMYLCASSSTQGRAYSNQPQHFGDGTRLSIL.

This clone was picked up a small number of times. The chain couples TRBV5-1 to TRBJ2-2; D possibly corresponds to TRBD2 (5 bases). V was trimmed by 2 bases and J by 7 bases, leaving 12 bases between them. CDR1 and CDR2 (germline): SGHRS, YFSETQ. The CDR3 is 14 amino acids. As DNA, the CDR3 is TGCGCCAGCAGCTTAGGGCTAGCAGTCGGGGAGCTGTTTTTT. As protein: CASSLGLAVGELFF.

The rearrangement links TRBV10-1 to TRBJ2-7, with 10 bases aligning to TRBD2. The germline V gene encodes CDR1 WNHNN and CDR2 SYGVQD (reference sequence). V gave up 7 bases and J gave up 6 bases; unmatched junction bases: 15. This CDR3 comprises 16 residues. The CDR3 bases are TGCGCCAGCACCCCCGGGACAGCGGGGGGGCCCGGCGAGCAGTACTTC. It codes for CASTPGTAGGPGEQYF.